The present entry profiles one T cell receptor beta chain with its context. This entry belongs to a study of blood T cell repertoires in COVID-19. Study information: COVID-19 samples, acute and convalescent, were from the United States, Italy and Spain. The cDNA or gDNA used as material had been derived from T cells, B-cell-depleted T cells, or PBMCs.

Trimming shortened V by 7 bases and J by 7 bases, and 19 bases separated the two germline ends. CDR1 GTSNPN and CDR2 SVGIG come from the germline V gene (reference sequence). CDR3 length: 13 amino acids. Original processing notes: Researchers report that nucleated cell counts were estimated from reference gene primer amplification. Method: immunoSEQ multiplex PCR; TCRdb's copy keeps in-frame clones and lacks some. Clonal size and the V and J genes are those of that table, whereas D and trimming came from the DNA. The table lists around 250,000 clones, over 70% of them singletons. The gene calls are TRBV30 and TRBJ2-5; weak D call: TRBD2 (5 bases). The material sequenced was peripheral blood. This clonotype originated in a man between 35 and 55 years old with active or convalescent COVID-19. The DNA of the CDR3 is TGTGCCTCTTCACCGACTGATCGGGGGACCCAGTACTTC. It is translated as CASSPTDRGTQYF.